The 5 T cell receptor beta chains in this list originate from one sample, sequenced in a study of naive and memory T cell subsets. The SP2 primer and nested alpha and beta constant region primers amplified ligated cDNA in four rounds. TCRdb itself ran the 5' RACE reads through MiXCR, one entry per CDR3 protein. The sample holds about 62,000 distinct CDR3 sequences, roughly 8.1% seen once. An oligonucleotide containing a UMI was ligated to the 3' end of TCR cDNA. These TCRs come from a female donor in good health.

This clonotype has only one observation. A read error may be the cause here, since a much bigger clone is one base away. This chain links TRBV20-1 with TRBJ2-7, with 12 bases identical to TRBD2. J gave up 6 bases and V 1 base, and 4 bases lay outside the gene matches. From germline, CDR1 is DFQATT and CDR2 SNEGSKA (reference sequence). The CDR3 covers 14 residues. CDR3 in amino acids: CSARATSGSFEQYF. As DNA, the CDR3 is TGCAGTGCTAGAGCGACTAGCGGGAGCTTCGAGCAGTACTTC.

There are a few counts of this clonotype. The J gene is TRBJ2-4, the V gene TRBV19; D unclear. Germline CDR1 LNHDA, CDR2 SQIVND (reference sequence). This CDR3 has 14 amino acids. The ends were cut back, 6 bases at V and 1 base at J, with 10 bases in the middle. CDR3 sequence reads: CASRSTAAKNIQYF. CDR3 bases: TGTGCCAGTAGATCGACTGCGGCCAAAAACATTCAGTACTTC.

The rearrangement uses TRBV24-1 and TRBJ2-1; the match to TRBD2 covers 13 bases. Germline V gene lookup returns CDR1 KGHDR and CDR2 SFDVKD. This CDR3 comprises 17 residues. V shed 4 bases and J 7 bases; nucleotides not matched to a gene: 9. CDR3 DNA sequence: TGTGCCACCAGTGAGGCTACTAGCGGGGGGGCCCGGAATGAGCAGTTCTTC. The encoded protein is CATSEATSGGARNEQFF.

This clonotype was picked up many times. The rearrangement uses TRBV7-8 and TRBJ2-1; D is perhaps TRBD1 (7 bases). Deletions cut 6 bases from V and 12 bases from J, with 21 bases between. The length of the CDR3 is 14 residues. The germline V gene encodes CDR1 SGHVS and CDR2 FQNEAQ. The DNA of the CDR3 is TGTGCCAGCAGATCAGAGAGACAGGGAGGATGGCAGTTCTTC. Its translation is CASRSERQGGWQFF.

This clonotype was counted at least ten times. V usage is TRBV30 and J usage is TRBJ1-5; the D is unclear. This CDR3 has 12 residues. V was trimmed by 1 base and J by 6 bases, leaving 7 bases between them. The germline gives CDR1 GTSNPN, CDR2 SVGIG (reference sequence). CDR3 sequence: CAWSGLGQPQHF. In DNA form, the CDR3 reads TGTGCCTGGAGTGGATTAGGTCAGCCCCAGCATTTT.